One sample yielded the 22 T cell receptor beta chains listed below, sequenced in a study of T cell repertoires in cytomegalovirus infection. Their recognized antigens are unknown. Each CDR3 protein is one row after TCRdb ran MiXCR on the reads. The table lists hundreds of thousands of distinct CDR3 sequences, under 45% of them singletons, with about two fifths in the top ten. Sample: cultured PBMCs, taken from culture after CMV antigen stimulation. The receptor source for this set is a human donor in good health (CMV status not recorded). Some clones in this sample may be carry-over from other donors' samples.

CDR3: CASSYRTGRTGNTIYF. DNA for the CDR3: TGTGCCAGCAGTTACCGGACAGGGCGGACTGGAAACACCATATATTTT. The rearrangement links TRBV6-6 to TRBJ1-3, with 8 positions matching TRBD1. This CDR3 has 16 amino acids. CDR1 and CDR2 from the germline V gene are MNHNY and SVGAGI (reference sequence). J lost 2 bases, V lost 2 bases, and 5 bases had no gene match.

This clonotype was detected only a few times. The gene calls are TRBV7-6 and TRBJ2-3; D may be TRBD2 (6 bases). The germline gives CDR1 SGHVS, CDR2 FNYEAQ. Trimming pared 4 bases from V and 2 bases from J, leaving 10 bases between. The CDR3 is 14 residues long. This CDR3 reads CASSWDWATDTQYF. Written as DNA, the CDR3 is TGTGCCAGCAGCTGGGACTGGGCCACAGATACGCAGTATTTT.

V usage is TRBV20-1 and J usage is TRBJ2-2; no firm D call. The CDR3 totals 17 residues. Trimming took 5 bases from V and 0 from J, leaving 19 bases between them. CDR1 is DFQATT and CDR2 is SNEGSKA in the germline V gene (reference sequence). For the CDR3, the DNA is TGCAGTGCTGGTGCCTATGACGGCCCCGCGAACACCGGGGAGCTGTTTTTT. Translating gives CSAGAYDGPANTGELFF.

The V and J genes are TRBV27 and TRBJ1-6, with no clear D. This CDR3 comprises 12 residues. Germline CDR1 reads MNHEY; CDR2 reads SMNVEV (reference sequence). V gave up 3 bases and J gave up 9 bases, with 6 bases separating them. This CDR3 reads CASSLIGSPLHF. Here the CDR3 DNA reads TGTGCCAGCAGTTTGATTGGTTCACCCCTCCACTTT.

The CDR3 region is CASSYRALAKNIQYF. CDR3 DNA sequence: TGTGCCAGCAGTTACAGGGCACTAGCCAAAAACATTCAGTACTTC. This rearrangement joins TRBV6-5 to TRBJ2-4; no definite D call. V was clipped by 2 bases and J by 0 bases, with 8 bases between them. The CDR3 contains 15 residues. CDR1 is MNHEY, CDR2 SVGAGI, per germline.

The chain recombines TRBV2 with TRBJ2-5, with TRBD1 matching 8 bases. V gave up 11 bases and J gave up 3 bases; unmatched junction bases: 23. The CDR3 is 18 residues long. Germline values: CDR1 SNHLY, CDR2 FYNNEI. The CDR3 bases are TGTGCCGGCTTGGGGGCAGGGGGCCCACCGGCACGTGAAGAGACCCAGTACTTC. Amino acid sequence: CAGLGAGGPPAREETQYF.

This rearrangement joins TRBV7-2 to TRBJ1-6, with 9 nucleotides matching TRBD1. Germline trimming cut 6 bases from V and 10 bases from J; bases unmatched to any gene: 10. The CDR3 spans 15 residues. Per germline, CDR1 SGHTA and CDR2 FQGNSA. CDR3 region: CASSLNRGRWSPLHF. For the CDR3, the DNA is TGTGCCAGCAGTCTGAACAGGGGGCGATGGTCACCCCTCCACTTT.

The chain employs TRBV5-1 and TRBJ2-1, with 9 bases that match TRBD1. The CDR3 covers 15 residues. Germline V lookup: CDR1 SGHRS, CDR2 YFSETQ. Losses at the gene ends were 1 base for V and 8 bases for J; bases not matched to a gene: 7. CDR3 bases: TGCGCCAGCAGCTTGACAGGGGGCCCCCTGGATGAGCAGTTCTTC. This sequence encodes CASSLTGGPLDEQFF.

The CDR3 loop reads CASSPGVRGTQPQHF. The CDR3 DNA reads TGTGCCAGCAGCCCGGGTGTGAGGGGTACTCAGCCCCAGCATTTT. This chain connects TRBV12-3 or TRBV12-4 to TRBJ1-5; possible D gene TRBD1, 5 bases. The CDR3 length is 15 residues. V lost 6 bases to trimming and J lost 6 bases, with 18 bases between them.

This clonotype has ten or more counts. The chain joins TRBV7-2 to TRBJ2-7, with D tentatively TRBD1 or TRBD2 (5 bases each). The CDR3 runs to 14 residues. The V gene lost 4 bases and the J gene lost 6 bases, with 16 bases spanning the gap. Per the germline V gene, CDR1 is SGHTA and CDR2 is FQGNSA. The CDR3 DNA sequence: TGTGCCAGCAGCTACGGGACCACCTCGCCCGAGCAGTACTTC. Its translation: CASSYGTTSPEQYF. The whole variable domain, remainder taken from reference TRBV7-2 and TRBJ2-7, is GAGVSQSPSNKVTEKGKDVELRCDPISGHTALYWYRQSLGQGLEFLIYFQGNSAPDKSGLPSDRFSAERTGGSVSTLTIQRTQQEDSAVYLCASSYGTTSPEQYFGPGTRLTVT.

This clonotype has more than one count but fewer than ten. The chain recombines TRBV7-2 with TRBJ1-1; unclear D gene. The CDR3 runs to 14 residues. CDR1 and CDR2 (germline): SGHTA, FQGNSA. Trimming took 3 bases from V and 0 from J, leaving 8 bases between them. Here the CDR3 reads CASSFLYMNTEAFF. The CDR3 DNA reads TGTGCCAGCAGCTTTCTATATATGAACACTGAAGCTTTCTTT.

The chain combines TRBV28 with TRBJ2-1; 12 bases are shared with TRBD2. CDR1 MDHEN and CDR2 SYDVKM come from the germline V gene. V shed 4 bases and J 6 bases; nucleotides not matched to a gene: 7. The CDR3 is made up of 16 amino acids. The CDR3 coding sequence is TGTGCCAGCAGTTCCCCTAGCGGGGGGGCCCTCAATGAGCAGTTCTTC. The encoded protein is CASSSPSGGALNEQFF.

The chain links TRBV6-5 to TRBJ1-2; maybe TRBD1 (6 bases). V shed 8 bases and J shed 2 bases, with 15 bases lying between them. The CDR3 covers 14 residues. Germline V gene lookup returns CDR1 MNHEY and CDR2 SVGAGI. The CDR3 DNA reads TGTGCCAGCGGGTCAGGGGCTTTGAACTATGGCTACACCTTC. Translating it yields CASGSGALNYGYTF.

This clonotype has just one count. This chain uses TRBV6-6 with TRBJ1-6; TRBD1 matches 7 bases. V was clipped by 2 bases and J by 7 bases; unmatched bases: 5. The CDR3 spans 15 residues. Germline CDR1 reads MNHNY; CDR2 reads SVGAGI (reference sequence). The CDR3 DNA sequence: TGTGCCAGCAGTTACCAGACAGGGAGGAATTCACCCCTCCACTTT. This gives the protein CASSYQTGRNSPLHF.

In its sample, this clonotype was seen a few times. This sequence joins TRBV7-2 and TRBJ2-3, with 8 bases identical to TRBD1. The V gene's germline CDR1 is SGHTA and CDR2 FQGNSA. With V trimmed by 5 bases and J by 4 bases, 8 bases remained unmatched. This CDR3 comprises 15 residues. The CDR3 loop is CASSPGQGGADTQYF. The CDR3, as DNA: TGTGCCAGCAGCCCAGGACAGGGTGGGGCAGATACGCAGTATTTT.

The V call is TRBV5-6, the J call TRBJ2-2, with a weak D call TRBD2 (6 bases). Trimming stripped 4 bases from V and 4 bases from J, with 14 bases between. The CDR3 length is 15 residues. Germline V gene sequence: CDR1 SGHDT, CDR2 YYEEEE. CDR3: CASSLYRGTTGELFF. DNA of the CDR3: TGTGCCAGCAGCCTTTATCGGGGGACCACCGGGGAGCTGTTTTTT.

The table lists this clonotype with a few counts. CDR3 nucleotides: TGTGCCAGCAGCTACTACGGGGAGCTGTTTTTT. Its translation: CASSYYGELFF. This rearrangement joins TRBV7-2 to TRBJ2-2; no clear D gene. The CDR3 consists of 11 residues. Deletions cut 4 bases from V and 7 bases from J, with 4 bases between. In germline, CDR1 is SGHTA, CDR2 FQGNSA. Filled out from reference TRBV7-2 and TRBJ2-2, the complete variable domain reads GAGVSQSPSNKVTEKGKDVELRCDPISGHTALYWYRQSLGQGLEFLIYFQGNSAPDKSGLPSDRFSAERTGGSVSTLTIQRTQQEDSAVYLCASSYYGELFFGEGSRLTVL.

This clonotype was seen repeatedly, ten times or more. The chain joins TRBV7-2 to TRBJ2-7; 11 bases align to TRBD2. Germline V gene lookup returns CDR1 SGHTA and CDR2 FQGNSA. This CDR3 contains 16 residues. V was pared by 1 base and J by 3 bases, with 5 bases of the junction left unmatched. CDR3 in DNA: TGTGCCAGCAGCTTAGTTAGCGGGGGGGCACACTACGAGCAGTACTTC. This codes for CASSLVSGGAHYEQYF.

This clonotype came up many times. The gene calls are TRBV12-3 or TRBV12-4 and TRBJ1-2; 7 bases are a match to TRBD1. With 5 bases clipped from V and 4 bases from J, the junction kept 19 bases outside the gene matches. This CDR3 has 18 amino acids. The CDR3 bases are TGTGCCAGCAGTCCGGGGCGACAGGGACTCCTCTCCTTCTATGGCTACACCTTC. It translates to CASSPGRQGLLSFYGYTF.

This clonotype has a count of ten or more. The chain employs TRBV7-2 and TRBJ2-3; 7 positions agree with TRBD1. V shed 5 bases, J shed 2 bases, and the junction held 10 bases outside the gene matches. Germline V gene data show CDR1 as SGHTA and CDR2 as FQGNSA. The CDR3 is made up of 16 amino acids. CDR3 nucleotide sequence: TGTGCCAGCAGCCTCCTGGGACAGCGAAACACAGATACGCAGTATTTT. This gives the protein CASSLLGQRNTDTQYF.

The CDR3 coding sequence is TGTGCCAGCAGTTACGAACGCCGTAGTACTGGAAACACCATATATTTT. Its translation is CASSYERRSTGNTIYF. The rearrangement links TRBV6-6 to TRBJ1-3; D remains unclear. In germline, CDR1 is MNHNY, CDR2 SVGAGI (reference sequence). The V end was cut by 2 bases, the J end by 2 bases, with 13 bases between. This CDR3 contains 16 residues.

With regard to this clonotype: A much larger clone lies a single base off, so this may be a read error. Here the CDR3 reads CASSRHPSRGLEVDEQYF. The CDR3 bases are TGTGCCAGCAGCCGACACCCGTCACGGGGGCTTGAGGTCGACGAGCAGTACTTC. This chain connects TRBV7-8 to TRBJ2-7; either TRBD1 or TRBD2 may fit D (6 bases each). Germline V gene data show CDR1 as SGHVS and CDR2 as FQNEAQ. The ends were cut back, 5 bases at V and 5 bases at J, with 28 bases in the middle. This CDR3 region has 18 residues.